This entry lists 7 T cell receptor beta chains sequenced from one sample in a study of blood T cell repertoires in COVID-19. Only in-frame clones appear in the TCRdb table, and some are missing; sequencing was by immunoSEQ multiplex PCR. Here the sample spans around 260,000 clones, around 90% being singletons. Sample: peripheral blood. Receptor source: a woman in her 40s who had recovered from COVID-19.

In this sample, this clone turned up a few times. The chain recombines TRBV5-1 with TRBJ2-3; TRBD2 aligns across 15 bases. The CDR3 runs to 16 residues. Germline V gives CDR1 SGHRS, CDR2 YFSETQ. The V gene end was trimmed by 3 bases and the J gene end by 9 bases; junction bases not matched to a gene: 8. CDR3: CASSSGLAGGIGTQYF. The CDR3 coding sequence is TGCGCCAGCAGCTCTGGACTAGCGGGAGGGATTGGAACGCAGTATTTT. Together with reference TRBV5-1 and TRBJ2-3, the CDR3 gives the full variable domain: KAGVTQTPRYLIKTRGQQVTLSCSPISGHRSVSWYQQTPGQGLQFLFEYFSETQRNKGNFPGRFSGRQFSNSRSEMNVSTLELGDSALYLCASSSGLAGGIGTQYFGPGTRLTVL.

CDR3 nucleotide sequence: TGTGCCAGCAGCGGGACAGCAATCTTCCTCGAGCAGTACTTC. This codes for CASSGTAIFLEQYF. The chain couples TRBV7-9 to TRBJ2-7; 7 bases line up with TRBD1. This CDR3 is built from 14 residues. With V trimmed by 5 bases and J by 6 bases, 10 bases remained unmatched. Germline V gene lookup returns CDR1 SEHNR and CDR2 FQNEAQ (reference sequence).

The chain uses TRBV6-1 and TRBJ2-1, with D tentatively TRBD2 (6 bases). The V gene lost 3 bases and the J gene lost 4 bases, with 10 bases spanning the gap. The CDR3 extends over 14 amino acids. CDR1 and CDR2 from the germline V gene are MNHNS and SASEGT. CDR3 DNA: TGTGCCAGCAGTGAGACTCGGGGGTACAATGAGCAGTTCTTC. Its translation: CASSETRGYNEQFF.

The CDR3 DNA follows: TGTGCCAGCAGTTTAGTAGCGGGAGGTGAGCAGTTCTTC. It yields the protein CASSLVAGGEQFF. The rearrangement links TRBV28 to TRBJ2-1, with 10 bases aligning to TRBD2. The CDR3 extends over 13 amino acids. The V gene end was trimmed by 2 bases and the J gene end by 9 bases; junction bases not matched to a gene: 1. Germline lookup yields CDR1 MDHEN and CDR2 SYDVKM.

This clone was seen only once. The sample holds other DNA sequences that translate to the same CDR3. CDR3 residues: CASSPSGNTGELFF. DNA of the CDR3: TGTGCCAGCAGTCCCAGCGGGAACACCGGGGAGCTGTTTTTT. The rearrangement joins TRBV3-1 (or the pseudogene TRBV3-2) to TRBJ2-2, with D possibly matching TRBD2 (5 bases). The CDR3 runs 14 residues. Deletions cut 6 bases from V and 1 base from J, with 9 bases between. The V gene's germline CDR1 is LGHDT and CDR2 YNNKEL (reference sequence).

The V and J genes are TRBV10-2 and TRBJ2-1; 16 bases are shared with TRBD2. Looked up from germline, CDR1 is WSHSY and CDR2 is SAAADI. J lost 0 bases, V lost 1 base, and 9 bases had no gene match. The CDR3 runs to 21 residues. The CDR3, as DNA: TGCGCCAGCAGTGAGTGGGGGGTAGGGACTAGCGGGAGGGCCTCCTACAATGAGCAGTTCTTC. It specifies CASSEWGVGTSGRASYNEQFF.

This clone occurred once. The chain is built from TRBV19 and TRBJ2-3, with 7 bases matching TRBD2. V was pared by 4 bases and J by 5 bases, with 3 bases of the junction left unmatched. Germline V gives CDR1 LNHDA, CDR2 SQIVND (reference sequence). The CDR3 contains 13 residues. CDR3 coding DNA: TGTGCCAGTAGTAGCAGGGAGGGAGATACGCAGTATTTT. Translating it yields CASSSREGDTQYF. Filled out from reference TRBV19 and TRBJ2-3, the complete variable domain reads DGGITQSPKYLFRKEGQNVTLSCEQNLNHDAMYWYRQDPGQGLRLIYYSQIVNDFQKGDIAEGYSVSREKKESFPLTVTSAQKNPTAFYLCASSSREGDTQYFGPGTRLTVL.